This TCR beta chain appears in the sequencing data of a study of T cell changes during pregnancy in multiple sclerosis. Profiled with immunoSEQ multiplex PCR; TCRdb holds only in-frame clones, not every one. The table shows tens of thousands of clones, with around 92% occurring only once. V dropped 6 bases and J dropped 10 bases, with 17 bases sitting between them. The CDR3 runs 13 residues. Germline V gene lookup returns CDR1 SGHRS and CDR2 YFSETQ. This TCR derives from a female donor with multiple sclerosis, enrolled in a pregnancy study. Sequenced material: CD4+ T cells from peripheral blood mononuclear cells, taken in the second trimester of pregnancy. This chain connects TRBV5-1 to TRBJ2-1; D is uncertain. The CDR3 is CASTRLRGGEQFF. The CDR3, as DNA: TGCGCCAGCACTCGCCTCCGAGGTGGAGAGCAGTTCTTC. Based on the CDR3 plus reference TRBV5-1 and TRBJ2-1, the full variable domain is KAGVTQTPRYLIKTRGQQVTLSCSPISGHRSVSWYQQTPGQGLQFLFEYFSETQRNKGNFPGRFSGRQFSNSRSEMNVSTLELGDSALYLCASTRLRGGEQFFGPGTRLTVL.